The source of this TCR beta chain is a study of shared clonotypes between healthy human individuals. Genomic DNA per cell subset filled all wells of several immunoSEQ plates. Measured with immunoSEQ multiplex PCR; TCRdb has only the in-frame clones, and not every one. The sample has 2.3 million or so clones, more than 80% seen once. Study-wide results and caveats: Sharing across a few donors was seen in roughly 5% of naive CD4 clonotypes.

CDR3 length equals 17 residues. Looked up from germline, CDR1 is SGHAT and CDR2 is FQDESV (reference sequence). V trimming: 5 bases; J trimming: 3 bases; junction bases outside the gene matches: 9. As concerns this clone: The antigen is undetermined.

This receptor was taken from a man between 18 and 35 years old in good health. Some clones in this sample may be carry-over from other donors' samples. The specimen was naive CD4+ T cells from PBMCs. The subset denotes: CD45RA+ positively selected. The genes are TRBV11-1 and TRBJ2-1; 11 nucleotides match TRBD2. CDR3 DNA sequence: TGTGCCAGCAGCATCGGGGAGGGGACTAGCGGCTACAATGAGCAGTTCTTC. Its protein product is CASSIGEGTSGYNEQFF.